The rows below give T cell receptor beta chains drawn from one sample of a study of OX40 agonist ivuxolimab in advanced cancers. Only in-frame clones appear in the TCRdb table, and some are missing; sequencing was by immunoSEQ multiplex PCR. The sample holds about 89,000 clones, roughly 90% seen once. The sample in question was CD4+ or CD8+ T cells sorted from blood, obtained in a trial of the OX40 agonist ivuxolimab. The receptors were gathered from an adult with an advanced solid tumor such as melanoma, head and neck, liver or kidney cancer. Each CDR3 is given with its conserved first and last residue. The D gene is left open where the match is weak. The size of a clone is reported for some rows only, either as once, few or many, or as a class for expanded clones.

j_gene	v_gene	d_gene	abundance	CDR3nt	CDR3aa
TRBJ2-6	TRBV7-2	NA	NA	TGTGCCAGCAGCTTAGTCAGGGGACCCACTGGGGCCAACGTCCTGACTTTC	CASSLVRGPTGANVLTF
TRBJ1-5	TRBV11-2	NA	few	TGTGCCAGCAGCGAACAGGGAGATCAGCCCCAGCATTTT	CASSEQGDQPQHF
TRBJ2-3	TRBV5-1	NA	NA	TGCGCCAGCAGCATCCAGGGTAGCGCAGATACGCAGTATTTT	CASSIQGSADTQYF
TRBJ2-2	TRBV29-1	NA	NA	TGCAGCGTTGGCAGGACTGCGAACACCGGGGAGCTGTTTTTT	CSVGRTANTGELFF
TRBJ2-1	TRBV6-6	TRBD1	NA	TGTGCCAGCAGCCTTACAGGGGCCCGGACCAATGAGCAGTTCTTC	CASSLTGARTNEQFF
TRBJ1-6	TRBV7-9	NA	once	TGTGCCAGCAGCTTAACGGGAAATAATTCACCCCTCCACTTT	CASSLTGNNSPLHF
TRBJ1-5	TRBV28	TRBD1	NA	TGTGCCAGCAGCCTGGCCTGGGACAGGGGACTAAATAGCAATCAGCCCCAGCATTTT	CASSLAWDRGLNSNQPQHF
TRBJ2-1	TRBV7-9	TRBD2	NA	TGTGCCAGCAGCCCCCTAATTTCGGGCGGGAGGGCCATCTACAATGAGCAGTTCTTC	CASSPLISGGRAIYNEQFF
TRBJ1-1	TRBV27	TRBD1	NA	TGTGCCTCTCAGCCGGGACAGGGGCGCACTGAAGCTTTCTTT	CASQPGQGRTEAFF
TRBJ1-1	TRBV9	NA	NA	TGTGCCAGCAGCCCCTCCGGGGGGGGCGGCATGAACACTGAAGCTTTCTTT	CASSPSGGGGMNTEAFF
TRBJ2-1	TRBV6-5	TRBD2	NA	TGTGCCAGCAGTTTTGGGGCTAGCGGGACTTACAATGAGCAGTTCTTC	CASSFGASGTYNEQFF
TRBJ1-2	TRBV28	NA	medium-sized	TGTGCCAGCAGTTTAAGGCTCTATGGCTACACCTTC	CASSLRLYGYTF
TRBJ2-2	TRBV5-1	NA	few	TGCGCCAGCAGCTTGTCCGACTCAAGTTTCCCCGGGGAGCTGTTTTTT	CASSLSDSSFPGELFF
TRBJ2-7	TRBV14	NA	NA	TGTGCCAGCAGCCAAGGACTGGAATCCTACGAGCAGTACTTC	CASSQGLESYEQYF
TRBJ2-1	TRBV5-6	NA	NA	TGTGCCAGCAGCCTGGGGGGAACCAAGGAGTTCTTC	CASSLGGTKEFF
TRBJ2-7	TRBV5-1	TRBD2	NA	TGCGCCAGCAGCTACAGTAGCGGGACTGACGAGCAGTACTTC	CASSYSSGTDEQYF
TRBJ1-1	TRBV28	NA	NA	TGTGCCAGCAGCCAGAGGGCGCCGGCTTTCTTT	CASSQRAPAFF
TRBJ2-5	TRBV6-5	TRBD2	NA	TGTGCCAGCAGTAGCGTAGCGGGGGGGCAGGGGACCCAGTACTTC	CASSSVAGGQGTQYF
TRBJ2-1	TRBV28	TRBD2	few	TGTGCCACCTTAGCGGGAGCAGATTACAATGAGCAGTTCTTC	CATLAGADYNEQFF
TRBJ2-4	TRBV5-6	NA	NA	TGTGCCAGCAGCTTGGTCCCAACCGGGGCAGAAAAAAACATTCAGTACTTC	CASSLVPTGAEKNIQYF
TRBJ1-3	TRBV5-4	NA	NA	TGTGCCAGCAGCTTTAGTAGAGGAGGAAACACCATATATTTT	CASSFSRGGNTIYF
TRBJ2-7	TRBV4-3	NA	NA	TGCGCCAGCAGCCAAGGGGGCAGCTCCTACGAGCAGTACTTC	CASSQGGSSYEQYF
TRBJ2-3	TRBV5-1	NA	NA	TGCGCCAGCAGCTTGGCGCCTGGCAACACAGATACGCAGTATTTT	CASSLAPGNTDTQYF
TRBJ2-3	TRBV19	TRBD2	NA	TGTGCCAGTACCAGCGGGGGGGGGACCACAGATACGCAGTATTTT	CASTSGGGTTDTQYF
TRBJ2-5	TRBV10-3	TRBD1	NA	TGTGCCATCAGTGAGTCCCCGGGACAGGGATTACAAGAGACCCAGTACTTC	CAISESPGQGLQETQYF
TRBJ2-1	TRBV27	NA	NA	TGTGCCAGCCACACTTCCCTAGGAGGGATTGGGGCGAGGCCCTTGGGGAATGAGCAGTTCTTC	CASHTSLGGIGARPLGNEQFF
TRBJ2-7	TRBV28	TRBD2	NA	TGTGCCAGTCTTTCTTCCCTAGCGGGGGGCCGTCTCTACGAGCAGTACTTC	CASLSSLAGGRLYEQYF
TRBJ1-2	TRBV4-3	NA	NA	TGCGCCAGCAGCCCCGACAGAAGCTATGGCTACACCTTC	CASSPDRSYGYTF
TRBJ2-1	TRBV7-7	NA	once	TGTGCCAGCAGCCTATCGACCTACAATGAGCAGTTCTTC	CASSLSTYNEQFF
TRBJ1-1	TRBV5-4	NA	NA	TGTGCCACGCAATCGGGGTACACTGAAGCTTTCTTT	CATQSGYTEAFF
TRBJ1-3	TRBV15	NA	NA	TGTGCCACCAGCAGAGATCAAAACTCTGGAAACACCATATATTTT	CATSRDQNSGNTIYF
TRBJ1-2	TRBV6-6	TRBD1	NA	TGTGCCAGCAGTTACCGGGACAGGGGTGTTAATGGCTACACCTTC	CASSYRDRGVNGYTF
TRBJ2-3	TRBV27	NA	NA	TGTGCCAGCAGTTTAGGCCTCCTCACAGATACGCAGTATTTT	CASSLGLLTDTQYF
TRBJ2-5	TRBV7-2	TRBD2	NA	TGTGCCAGCAGCAGAGGCGGGGGACGAGAGACCCAGTACTTC	CASSRGGGRETQYF
TRBJ2-1	TRBV5-1	TRBD2	NA	TGCGCCAGCAGCTCGCCCAATAGCGGGGGACCTCTCGATGAGCAGTTCTTC	CASSSPNSGGPLDEQFF
TRBJ2-7	TRBV4-1	NA	few	TGCGCCAGCAGCCGCAGCCAAAATTACGAGCAGTACTTC	CASSRSQNYEQYF
TRBJ2-4	TRBV7-9	TRBD2	NA	TGTGCCAGCAGCCGTAGCGGGAGTGACATTCAGTACTTC	CASSRSGSDIQYF
TRBJ1-2	TRBV10-3	TRBD1	once	TGTGCCATCAGCATAGGACAGGGGGTAGGAGGCTACACCTTC	CAISIGQGVGGYTF
TRBJ2-3	TRBV2	TRBD2	NA	TGTGCCAGCAGAGATTCTAGCGGGGGAAAAGATACGCAGTATTTT	CASRDSSGGKDTQYF
TRBJ1-1	TRBV5-1	NA	once	TGCGCCAGCAGCAAAGACCGACAGAACACTGAAGCTTTCTTT	CASSKDRQNTEAFF
TRBJ2-1	TRBV9	TRBD2	NA	TGTGCCAGCAGCGTAGCGCCTAGCGGGACGCCTGGCAATGAGCAGTTCTTC	CASSVAPSGTPGNEQFF
TRBJ1-2	TRBV28	NA	NA	TGTGCCAGCAGCCAGGACGGTAACTATGGCTACACCTTC	CASSQDGNYGYTF
TRBJ1-2	TRBV6-6	NA	few	TGTGCCAGCAGATTATCACGACCGGACGTTAACTATGGCTACACCTTC	CASRLSRPDVNYGYTF
TRBJ1-5	TRBV10-1	NA	NA	TGCGCCAGCAGTGAGGCTAGCAATCAGCCCCAGCATTTT	CASSEASNQPQHF
TRBJ2-5	TRBV4-3	TRBD1	NA	TGCGCCAGCAGCTACACAGGGGAAGAGACCCAGTACTTC	CASSYTGEETQYF
TRBJ1-1	TRBV5-1	NA	NA	TGCGCCAGCAGCTGGACAGAGGTATCGAACACTGAAGCTTTCTTT	CASSWTEVSNTEAFF
TRBJ2-3	TRBV30	NA	NA	TGTGCCTGGAGGCCGACAGGTATCCCAGATACGCAGTATTTT	CAWRPTGIPDTQYF
TRBJ2-3	TRBV10-3	NA	NA	TGTGCCATCAGGGGGCCGGACTACACAGATACGCAGTATTTT	CAIRGPDYTDTQYF